The T cell receptor (beta chain) described here comes from a study of T cell repertoires in cytomegalovirus infection. General study findings and limits: Cumulated frequencies of public TCR beta families served to identify carriers of CMV plus the relevant HLA. In two of eight donors, the top clonotype was HLA-C-restricted CMV-specific.

CDR1 is ENHRY, CDR2 SYGVKD, per germline. The CDR3 consists of 14 residues. Trimming left V 3 bases short and J 5 bases short, with 12 bases between. Using its own MiXCR run on the reads, TCRdb lists one record per CDR3 protein. This table holds fewer than 550,000 distinct CDR3 sequences, 15% to 20% found once. This clonotype occurred many times. Its antigen is as yet unknown. The chain couples TRBV10-3 to TRBJ2-3, with D possibly being TRBD1 (6 bases). The sequence came from a human donor in good health (CMV status not recorded). Some clones in this sample may be carry-over from other donors' samples. Source material: CD8+ T cells from PBMCs. This chain's CDR3 is CAISDGTPKDTQYF. The CDR3 coding sequence is TGTGCCATCAGTGACGGGACACCTAAAGATACGCAGTATTTT.